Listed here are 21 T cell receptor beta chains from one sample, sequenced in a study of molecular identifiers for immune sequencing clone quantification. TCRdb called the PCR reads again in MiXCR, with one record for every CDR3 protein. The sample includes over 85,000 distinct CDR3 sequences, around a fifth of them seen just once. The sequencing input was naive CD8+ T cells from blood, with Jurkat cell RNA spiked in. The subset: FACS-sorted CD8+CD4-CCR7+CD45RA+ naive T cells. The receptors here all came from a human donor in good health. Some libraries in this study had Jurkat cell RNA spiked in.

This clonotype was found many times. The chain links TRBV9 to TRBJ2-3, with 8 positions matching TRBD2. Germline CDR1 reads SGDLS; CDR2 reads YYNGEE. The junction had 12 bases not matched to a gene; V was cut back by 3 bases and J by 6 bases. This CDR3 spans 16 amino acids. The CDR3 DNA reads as TGTGCCAGCAGCGCCCGGCCCAGCGGGGGCTTTGATACGCAGTATTTT. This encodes CASSARPSGGFDTQYF.

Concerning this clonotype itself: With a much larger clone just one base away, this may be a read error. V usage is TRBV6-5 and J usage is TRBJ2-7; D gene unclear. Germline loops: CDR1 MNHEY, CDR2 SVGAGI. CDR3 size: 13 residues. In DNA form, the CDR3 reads TGTGCCGGCAGTTACCAAGACATATCTGAGCAGTACTTC. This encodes CAGSYQDISEQYF.

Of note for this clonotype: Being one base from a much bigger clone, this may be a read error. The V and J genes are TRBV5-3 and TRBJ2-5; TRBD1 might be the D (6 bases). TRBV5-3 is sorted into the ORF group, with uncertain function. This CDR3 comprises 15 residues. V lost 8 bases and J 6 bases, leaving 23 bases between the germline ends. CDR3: CASGFSQDSLQTQYF. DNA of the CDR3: TGTGCCAGCGGCTTTTCCCAGGACAGTTTACAGACCCAGTACTTC.

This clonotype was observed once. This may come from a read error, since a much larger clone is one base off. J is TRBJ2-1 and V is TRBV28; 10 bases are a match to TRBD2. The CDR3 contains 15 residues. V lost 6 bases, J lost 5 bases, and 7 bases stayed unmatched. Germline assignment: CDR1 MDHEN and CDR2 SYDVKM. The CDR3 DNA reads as TGTGCCAGCAGCGTCCATGGACTAGCGGACAATGAGCAGTTCTTC. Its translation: CASSVHGLADNEQFF.

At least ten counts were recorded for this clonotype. The CDR3 DNA reads as TGTGCCAGCAGCTTAGTACCGGGGGGGGTACCCACAGATACGCAGTATTTT. This translates into CASSLVPGGVPTDTQYF. The V and J genes are TRBV7-6 and TRBJ2-3; 8 bases match TRBD2. Germline values: CDR1 SGHVS, CDR2 FNYEAQ. After removal of 1 base from V and 2 bases from J, the junction contained 8 bases not matched to a gene. This CDR3 region has 17 residues.

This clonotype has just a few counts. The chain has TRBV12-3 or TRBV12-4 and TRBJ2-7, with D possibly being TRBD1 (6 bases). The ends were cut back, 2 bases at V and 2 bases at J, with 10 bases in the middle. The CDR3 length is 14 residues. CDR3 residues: CASSLRGRPYEQYF. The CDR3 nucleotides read TGTGCCAGCAGTTTAAGGGGGAGACCCTACGAGCAGTACTTC.

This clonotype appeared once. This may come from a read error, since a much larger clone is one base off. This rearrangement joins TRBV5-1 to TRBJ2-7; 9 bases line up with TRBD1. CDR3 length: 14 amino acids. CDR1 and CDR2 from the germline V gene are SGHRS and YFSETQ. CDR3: CASSRTGGPYGQYF. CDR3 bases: TGCGCCAGCAGCAGAACAGGGGGCCCCTACGGGCAGTACTTC.

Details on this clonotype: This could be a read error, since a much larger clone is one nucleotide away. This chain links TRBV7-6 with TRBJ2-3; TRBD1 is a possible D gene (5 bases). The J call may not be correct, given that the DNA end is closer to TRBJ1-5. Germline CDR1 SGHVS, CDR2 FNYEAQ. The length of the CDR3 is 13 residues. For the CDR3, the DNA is TGTGCCAGCAGCTTAGAGGTGGGGGATACGCAGCATTTT. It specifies CASSLEVGDTQHF.

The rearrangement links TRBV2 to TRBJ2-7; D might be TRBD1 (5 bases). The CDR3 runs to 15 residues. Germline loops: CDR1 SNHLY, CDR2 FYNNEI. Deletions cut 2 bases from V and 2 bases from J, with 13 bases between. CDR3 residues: CASSETPDSTYEQYF. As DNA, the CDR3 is TGTGCCAGCAGTGAAACCCCAGACAGCACCTACGAGCAGTACTTC.

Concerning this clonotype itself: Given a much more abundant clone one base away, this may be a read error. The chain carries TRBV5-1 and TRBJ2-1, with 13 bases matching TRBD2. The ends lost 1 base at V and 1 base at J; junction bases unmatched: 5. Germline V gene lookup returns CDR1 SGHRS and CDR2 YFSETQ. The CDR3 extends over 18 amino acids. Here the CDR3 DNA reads TGCGCCAGCAGCTTGACTAGCGGGAGGGTCTTGTCCTACAATGAGCAGTTCTTC. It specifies CASSLTSGRVLSYNEQFF.

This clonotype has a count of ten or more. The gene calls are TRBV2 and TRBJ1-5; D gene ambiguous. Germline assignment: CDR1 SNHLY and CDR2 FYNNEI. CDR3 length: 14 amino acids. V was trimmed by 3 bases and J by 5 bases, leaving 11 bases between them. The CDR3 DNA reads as TGTGCCAGCAGTGATCCTTCCAGAGATCAGCCCCAGCATTTT. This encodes CASSDPSRDQPQHF.

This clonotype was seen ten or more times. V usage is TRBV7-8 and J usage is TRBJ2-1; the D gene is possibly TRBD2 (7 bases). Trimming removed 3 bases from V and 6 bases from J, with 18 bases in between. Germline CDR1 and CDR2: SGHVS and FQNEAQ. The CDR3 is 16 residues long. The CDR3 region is CASSFSSGGARNEQFF. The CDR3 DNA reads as TGTGCCAGCAGCTTTTCCAGTGGGGGGGCGCGCAATGAGCAGTTCTTC.

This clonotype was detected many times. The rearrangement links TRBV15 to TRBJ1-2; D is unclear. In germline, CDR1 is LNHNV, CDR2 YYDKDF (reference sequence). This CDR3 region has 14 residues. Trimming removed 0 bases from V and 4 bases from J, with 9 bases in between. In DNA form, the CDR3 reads TGTGCCACCAGCAGAGAAGGACGGTCCTATGGCTACACCTTC. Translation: CATSREGRSYGYTF.

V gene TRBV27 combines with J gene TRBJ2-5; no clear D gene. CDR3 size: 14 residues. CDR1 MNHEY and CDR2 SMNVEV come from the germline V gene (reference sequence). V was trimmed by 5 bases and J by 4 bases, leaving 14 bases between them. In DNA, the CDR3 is TGTGCCAGCAGTCCCCGGGTGCCCGGAGAGACCCAGTACTTC. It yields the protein CASSPRVPGETQYF.

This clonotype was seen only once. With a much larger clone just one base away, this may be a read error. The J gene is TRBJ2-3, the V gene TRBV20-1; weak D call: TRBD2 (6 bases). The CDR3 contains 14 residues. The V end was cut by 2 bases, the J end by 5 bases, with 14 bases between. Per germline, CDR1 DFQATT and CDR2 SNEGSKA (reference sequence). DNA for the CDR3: TGCAGTGCTAGACGGGACTCCCCCATAGATACGCAGTATTTT. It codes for CSARRDSPIDTQYF.

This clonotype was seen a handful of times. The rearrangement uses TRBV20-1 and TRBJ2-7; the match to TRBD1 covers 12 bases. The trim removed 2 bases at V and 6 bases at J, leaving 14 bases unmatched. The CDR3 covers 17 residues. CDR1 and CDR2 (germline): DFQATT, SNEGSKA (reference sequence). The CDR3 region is CSARSRDRGRGPGEQYF. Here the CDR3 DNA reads TGCAGTGCTAGATCCCGGGACAGGGGGCGCGGTCCCGGCGAGCAGTACTTC.

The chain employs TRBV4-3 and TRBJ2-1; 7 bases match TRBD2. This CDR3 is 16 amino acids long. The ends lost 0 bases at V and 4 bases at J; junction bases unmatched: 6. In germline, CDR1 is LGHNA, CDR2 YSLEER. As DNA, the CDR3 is TGCGCCAGCAGCCAAGATAGGGGACTACCTTACAATGAGCAGTTCTTC. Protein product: CASSQDRGLPYNEQFF.

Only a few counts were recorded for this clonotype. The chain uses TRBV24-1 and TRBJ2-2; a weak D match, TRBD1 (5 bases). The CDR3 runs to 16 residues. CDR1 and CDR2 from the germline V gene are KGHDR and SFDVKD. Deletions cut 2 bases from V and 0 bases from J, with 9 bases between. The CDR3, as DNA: TGTGCCACCAGTGATTCCGCAGGGTCGAACACCGGGGAGCTGTTTTTT. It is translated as CATSDSAGSNTGELFF.

In nucleotides, the CDR3 is TGTGCCAGCGCGGACCGGGGGCGCACAGATACGCAGTATTTT. Residues: CASADRGRTDTQYF. This sequence joins TRBV12-3 or TRBV12-4 and TRBJ2-3; D possibly matches TRBD1 or TRBD2 (6 bases each). Trimming took 8 bases from V and 1 from J, leaving 13 bases between them. This CDR3 is 14 amino acids long.

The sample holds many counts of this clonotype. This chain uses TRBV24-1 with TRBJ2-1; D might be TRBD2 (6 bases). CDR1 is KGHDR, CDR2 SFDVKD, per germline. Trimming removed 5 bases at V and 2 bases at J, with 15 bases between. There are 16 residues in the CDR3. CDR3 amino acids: CATSAGGTGAYNEQFF. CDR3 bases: TGTGCCACCAGTGCCGGGGGAACGGGGGCCTACAATGAGCAGTTCTTC.

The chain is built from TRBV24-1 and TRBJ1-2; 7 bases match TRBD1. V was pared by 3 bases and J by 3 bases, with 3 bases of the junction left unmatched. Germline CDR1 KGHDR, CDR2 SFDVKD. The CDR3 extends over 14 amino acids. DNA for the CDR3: TGTGCCACCAGTGATAGGACAGGAGACTATGGCTACACCTTC. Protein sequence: CATSDRTGDYGYTF.